These 26 T cell receptor beta chains came from one sample sequenced in a study of spatial heterogeneity in lung cancer (dated by TCRdb to the late 2010s). The library was made by 5' RACE. Sequencing used a NextSeq 500. TCRdb redid the processing of the public reads, applying fastp at Q25 and MiXCR, and retained in-frame beta chains. Every distinct CDR3 protein forms one entry, paired with its most common genes and DNA. For this sample there are tens of thousands of distinct CDR3 sequences; about 14% appear just once. The top ten clonotypes cover roughly 6.9% of the sample. The sample's time point label, in plain terms: sample taken at primary tumor resection. For TCR sequencing, whole RNA was extracted from tumor and nontumor lung tissue, or from cryopreserved PBMC samples, and no cell sorting was done. This specimen was PBMCs, taken at surgery. Every receptor here comes from a male donor with early-stage non-small cell lung cancer.

J is TRBJ1-1 and V is TRBV3-1; D possibly corresponds to TRBD1 (5 bases). The CDR3 is made up of 16 amino acids. The germline V gene has CDR1 LGHDT and CDR2 YNNKEL (reference sequence). V lost 4 bases and J lost 4, with 19 bases in between. CDR3 in DNA: TGTGCCAGCAGCCCCTCCCTGGGCCTGGGGACCACTGAAGCTTTCTTT. Translated, it gives CASSPSLGLGTTEAFF.

This clonotype was seen only a few times. The chain recombines TRBV5-4 with TRBJ1-1; D is unclear. This CDR3 contains 14 residues. Trimming took off 4 bases at V and 3 bases at J, with 13 bases between the two ends. Per germline, CDR1 SGHNT and CDR2 YYREEE (reference sequence). This chain's CDR3 is CASSEGNGYTEAFF. The CDR3 DNA reads as TGTGCCAGCAGCGAGGGAAATGGATACACTGAAGCTTTCTTT.

This clonotype was detected ten times or more. The CDR3 loop is CASSRTGFTEAFF. CDR3 nucleotide sequence: TGTGCCAGCAGCCGAACAGGGTTCACTGAAGCTTTCTTT. The V call is TRBV7-9, the J call TRBJ1-1; D is possibly TRBD1 (6 bases). The CDR3 length is 13 residues. V lost 5 bases, J lost 4 bases, and 11 bases lay in between. Germline V gene data show CDR1 as SEHNR and CDR2 as FQNEAQ (reference sequence).

This clonotype was counted at least ten times. J is TRBJ2-5 and V is TRBV2; D unclear. This CDR3 has 13 amino acids. Germline CDR1 is SNHLY and CDR2 is FYNNEI. Trimming cost V 1 base and J 5 bases, with 8 bases left between them. CDR3 nucleotides: TGTGCCAGCAGTGAAGGGTACTCGGAGACCCAGTACTTC. It specifies CASSEGYSETQYF.

This clonotype was seen only a few times. The V call is TRBV5-4, the J call TRBJ2-1; TRBD2 aligns across 9 bases. J gave up 2 bases and V 6 bases, and 12 bases lay outside the gene matches. The length of the CDR3 is 17 residues. Germline loops: CDR1 SGHNT, CDR2 YYREEE (reference sequence). The DNA of the CDR3 is TGTGCCAGCACCCGGGGTAGCGGGAGCGTTACCTACAATGAGCAGTTCTTC. Encoded protein: CASTRGSGSVTYNEQFF.

This clonotype has a handful of counts. The chain employs TRBV5-1 and TRBJ2-1, with 7 bases lining up with TRBD1. V trimming: 4 bases; J trimming: 2 bases; junction bases outside the gene matches: 3. The CDR3 totals 14 residues. The germline V gene encodes CDR1 SGHRS and CDR2 YFSETQ. The CDR3 sequence: CASSEGQTYNEQFF. In DNA, the CDR3 is TGCGCCAGCAGCGAGGGACAGACCTACAATGAGCAGTTCTTC.

To note about this clonotype: Just one base apart from a much larger clone, this may be a read error. The J gene is TRBJ1-5, the V gene TRBV12-3 or TRBV12-4; D unresolved. This CDR3 is 14 amino acids long. CDR3 sequence (DNA): TGTTCCAGCGCTGACCCTAATAGCAATCAGCCCCAGCATTTT. This gives the protein CSSADPNSNQPQHF.

This clonotype has only a few counts. The V and J genes are TRBV28 and TRBJ1-5; a weak D match, TRBD1 (5 bases). CDR3 length: 17 residues. The V end lost 6 bases, the J end lost 0 bases, and 18 bases lay between the germline ends. Germline V gene sequence: CDR1 MDHEN, CDR2 SYDVKM. The CDR3 nucleotides read TGTGCCAGCAGGTCGCAGGACACAACATATAGCAATCAGCCCCAGCATTTT. Its protein is CASRSQDTTYSNQPQHF.

This clonotype has a handful of counts. The chain joins TRBV11-3 to TRBJ1-2; no clear D. V lost 0 bases, J lost 2 bases, and 7 bases lay in between. Germline V lookup: CDR1 SGHNT, CDR2 YENEEA. The CDR3 length is 14 residues. CDR3 loop: CASSLDGLNYGYTF. CDR3 DNA: TGTGCCAGCAGCTTAGACGGACTGAACTATGGCTACACCTTC.

This clonotype was recorded at least ten times. The rearrangement joins TRBV11-2 to TRBJ2-1; tentative D call: TRBD2 (6 bases). CDR3 size: 14 residues. CDR1 is SGHAT, CDR2 FQNNGV, per germline. Trimming took off 0 bases at V and 8 bases at J, with 11 bases between the two ends. The CDR3 protein is CASSLEVPGDEQFF. The CDR3 region has the DNA TGTGCCAGCAGCTTAGAAGTCCCGGGGGATGAGCAGTTCTTC.

This clonotype was seen repeatedly, ten times or more. The chain has TRBV12-3 or TRBV12-4 and TRBJ1-1, with D unclear. The CDR3 has 11 residues. The V and J ends lost 3 bases and 8 bases respectively, with 7 bases between them. The CDR3 DNA follows: TGTGCCAGCAGTTTCCTCCAGGAAGCTTTCTTT. It is translated as CASSFLQEAFF.

This clonotype was detected a few times. V and J are TRBV30 and TRBJ2-1; a weak D match, TRBD2 (6 bases). The CDR3 is 12 amino acids. In germline, CDR1 is GTSNPN, CDR2 SVGIG (reference sequence). Trimming removed 3 bases at V and 9 bases at J, with 12 bases between. The CDR3 region is CAWSRGVGEQFF. CDR3 DNA: TGTGCCTGGAGCCGCGGGGTGGGTGAGCAGTTCTTC.

Many counts were recorded for this clonotype. This chain connects TRBV12-5 to TRBJ2-3, with 8 bases lining up with TRBD1. The germline gives CDR1 LGHNT, CDR2 FRNRAP. This CDR3 comprises 15 residues. Trimming cost V 3 bases and J 0 bases; bases outside gene matches: 2. DNA for the CDR3: TGTGCTAGTGGTTTAGGACAGGGAAGCACAGATACGCAGTATTTT. Protein product: CASGLGQGSTDTQYF. Variable domain in full (rest from reference TRBV12-5 and TRBJ2-3): DARVTQTPRHKVTEMGQEVTMRCQPILGHNTVFWYRQTMMQGLELLAYFRNRAPLDDSGMPKDRFSAEMPDATLATLKIQPSEPRDSAVYFCASGLGQGSTDTQYFGPGTRLTVL.

This clonotype was picked up a small number of times. The rearrangement joins TRBV3-1 to TRBJ2-1, with TRBD2 as a possible D gene (6 bases). This CDR3 has 14 residues. The V gene lost 2 bases and the J gene lost 9 bases, with 14 bases spanning the gap. Germline lookup yields CDR1 LGHDT and CDR2 YNNKEL (reference sequence). CDR3 nucleotide sequence: TGTGCCAGCAGCCAACCGGGAGAGATTACTGAGCAGTTCTTC. It yields the protein CASSQPGEITEQFF.

This clonotype was detected many times. V is TRBV6-1 and J is TRBJ2-2; 8 nucleotides agree with TRBD2. Unmatched junction bases numbered 12, after V lost 7 bases and J lost 5 bases. Looked up from germline, CDR1 is MNHNS and CDR2 is SASEGT. The CDR3 runs 16 residues. The CDR3 loop is CASTKGLASGTGELFF. The CDR3, as DNA: TGTGCCAGCACCAAGGGGCTGGCTAGCGGGACCGGGGAGCTGTTTTTT.

This clonotype was seen ten or more times. V gene TRBV6-5 combines with J gene TRBJ2-3; D is ambiguous. V dropped 6 bases and J dropped 2 bases, with 9 bases sitting between them. The CDR3 totals 13 residues. Germline V lookup: CDR1 MNHEY, CDR2 SVGAGI. CDR3 nucleotide sequence: TGTGCCAGCAGGTCAGACCACACAGATACGCAGTATTTT. Translated, it gives CASRSDHTDTQYF.

The rearrangement uses TRBV10-3 and TRBJ1-2; no clear D. The CDR3 consists of 15 residues. The V gene lost 3 bases and the J gene lost 0 bases, with 11 bases spanning the gap. Germline V CDR1 and CDR2: ENHRY, SYGVKD. As DNA, the CDR3 is TGTGCCATCAGTGAAAGGGAATTGGCTAACTATGGCTACACCTTC. Its protein product is CAISERELANYGYTF.

This clonotype was detected a few times. V usage is TRBV27 and J usage is TRBJ1-3, with 10 bases lining up with TRBD1. Germline V gene lookup returns CDR1 MNHEY and CDR2 SMNVEV (reference sequence). Trimming at V came to 4 bases and at J to 0 bases, leaving 6 bases not matched to a gene. The CDR3 is 17 residues long. The CDR3 sequence is CASSSGTGANSGNTIYF. In DNA form, the CDR3 reads TGTGCCAGCAGTTCAGGGACAGGGGCCAACTCTGGAAACACCATATATTTT.

In its sample, this clonotype was seen many times. The rearrangement uses TRBV9 and TRBJ1-1, with D possibly TRBD1 on 5 matching bases. CDR1 is SGDLS and CDR2 is YYNGEE in the germline V gene. The length of the CDR3 is 15 residues. Trimming took 0 bases from V and 0 from J, leaving 9 bases between them. The DNA for the CDR3 is TGTGCCAGCAGCGTAGAGGGGACCTTGAACACTGAAGCTTTCTTT. Amino acids: CASSVEGTLNTEAFF. Together with reference TRBV9 and TRBJ1-1, the CDR3 gives the full variable domain: DSGVTQTPKHLITATGQRVTLRCSPRSGDLSVYWYQQSLDQGLQFLIQYYNGEERAKGNILERFSAQQFPDLHSELNLSSLELGDSALYFCASSVEGTLNTEAFFGQGTRLTVV.

This clonotype turned up a few times. The gene calls are TRBV19 and TRBJ2-2; the D gene is possibly TRBD2 (6 bases). Trimming removed 4 bases at V and 4 bases at J, with 10 bases between. This CDR3 is built from 14 residues. CDR1 is LNHDA and CDR2 is SQIVND in the germline V gene (reference sequence). CDR3 nucleotides: TGTGCCAGTAGTAGCGGGGCCCTCACCGGGGAGCTGTTTTTT. Protein: CASSSGALTGELFF.

This clonotype has only a few counts. The rearrangement uses TRBV9 and TRBJ2-7; D tentatively reads TRBD1 or TRBD2 (5 bases each). CDR1 is SGDLS, CDR2 YYNGEE, per germline. The length of the CDR3 is 15 residues. V lost 2 bases and J 5 bases, leaving 17 bases between the germline ends. The CDR3 spells CASSVGMGDRNEQYF. The CDR3 DNA is TGTGCCAGCAGCGTGGGGATGGGGGATAGGAACGAGCAGTACTTC.

At least ten counts were recorded for this clonotype. The rearrangement links TRBV29-1 to TRBJ2-5, with 8 bases aligning to TRBD1. The V gene's germline CDR1 is SQVTM and CDR2 ANQGSEA. The CDR3 runs to 15 residues. With 6 bases clipped from V and 1 base from J, the junction kept 10 bases outside the gene matches. CDR3 sequence reads: CSVDLDRAIQETQYF. The CDR3 DNA reads as TGCAGCGTGGACTTGGACAGGGCTATCCAAGAGACCCAGTACTTC. Supplemented by reference TRBV29-1 and TRBJ2-5, the full variable domain reads SAVISQKPSRDICQRGTSLTIQCQVDSQVTMMFWYRQQPGQSLTLIATANQGSEATYESGFVIDKFPISRPNLTFSTLTVSNMSPEDSSIYLCSVDLDRAIQETQYFGPGTRLLVL.

This sequence joins TRBV3-1 and TRBJ2-2; D possibly corresponds to TRBD2 (5 bases). Germline CDR1 LGHDT, CDR2 YNNKEL (reference sequence). CDR3 length: 13 residues. The germline V and J ends were trimmed by 4 bases and 7 bases, with 10 bases remaining between them. CDR3 DNA sequence: TGTGCCAGCAGCCGGACTTCACTCGGGGAGCTGTTTTTT. Translated: CASSRTSLGELFF.

This clonotype was detected many times. This sequence joins TRBV6-6 and TRBJ1-2, with unresolved D. The CDR3 totals 13 residues. Germline V lookup: CDR1 MNHNY, CDR2 SVGAGI (reference sequence). Trimming pared 7 bases from V and 3 bases from J, leaving 12 bases between. The CDR3 reads CASTSFSYYGYTF. In nucleotides, the CDR3 is TGTGCCAGCACCTCGTTCAGTTACTATGGCTACACCTTC.

DNA for the CDR3: TGCGCCAGCAGCCAAGATCCGGGGTTGAGGACAGATACGCAGTATTTT. This codes for CASSQDPGLRTDTQYF. V gene TRBV4-1 combines with J gene TRBJ2-3, with a tentative D call TRBD2 (5 bases). The germline V and J ends were trimmed by 0 bases and 3 bases, with 13 bases remaining between them. The CDR3 runs to 16 residues. CDR1 is MGHRA, CDR2 YSYEKL, per germline.

The table lists this clonotype with a few counts. The gene calls are TRBV10-3 and TRBJ1-2; D remains ambiguous. This CDR3 has 11 residues. Trimming pared 4 bases from V and 6 bases from J, leaving 6 bases between. Germline V gene sequence: CDR1 ENHRY, CDR2 SYGVKD. CDR3 DNA sequence: TGTGCCATCAGTGGCGGGAATGGCTACACCTTC. Translation gives CAISGGNGYTF.